The clone carrying this T cell receptor beta chain was seen ten or more times. As it was prepared, the TCRbeta library received unique molecular identifiers. Each CDR3 protein gets one entry after TCRdb re-called the PCR reads with MiXCR. The sample lists some 490,000 distinct CDR3 sequences; 9.5% to 15% were seen once. The sample is drawn from a study of T-cell reconstitution after alpha-beta-depleted transplantation in children. The clonotype comes from a human donor who donated a stem cell graft to a child with combined immunodeficiency. Sample: PBMCs from the stem cell graft donor, taken from the stem cell graft.

The CDR3 loop is CASSYIGRGGGETQYF. The CDR3 DNA follows: TGTGCCAGCAGCTACATCGGACGGGGAGGTGGGGAGACCCAGTACTTC. V and J are TRBV12-3 or TRBV12-4 and TRBJ2-5; a weak D match, TRBD2 (6 bases). V lost 6 bases and J 5 bases, leaving 22 bases between the germline ends. The CDR3 has 16 amino acids.